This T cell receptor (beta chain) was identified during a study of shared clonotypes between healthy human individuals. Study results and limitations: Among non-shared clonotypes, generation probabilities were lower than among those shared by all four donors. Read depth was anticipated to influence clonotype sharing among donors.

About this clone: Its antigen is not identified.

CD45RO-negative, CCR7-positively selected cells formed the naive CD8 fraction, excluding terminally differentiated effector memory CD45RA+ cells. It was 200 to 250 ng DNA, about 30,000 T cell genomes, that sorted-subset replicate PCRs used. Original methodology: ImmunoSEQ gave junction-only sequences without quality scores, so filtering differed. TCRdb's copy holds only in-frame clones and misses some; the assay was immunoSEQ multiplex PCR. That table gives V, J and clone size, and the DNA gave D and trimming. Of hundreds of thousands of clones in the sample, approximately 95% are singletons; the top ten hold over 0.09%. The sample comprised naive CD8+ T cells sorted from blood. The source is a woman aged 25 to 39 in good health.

This CDR3 reads CASSGEDQPQHF. CDR3 sequence (DNA): TGTGCCAGCAGCGGAGAAGATCAGCCCCAGCATTTT. The gene calls are TRBV5-8 and TRBJ1-5; D gene ambiguous. Germline V gene lookup returns CDR1 SGHTS and CDR2 YDEGEE. The V and J ends lost 4 bases and 5 bases respectively, with 7 bases between them. The CDR3 is 12 residues long.